Following are 2 T cell receptor beta chains from one sample sequenced in a study of T cell changes during pregnancy in multiple sclerosis. This table comes from immunoSEQ multiplex PCR, and its TCRdb copy is limited to in-frame clones, with some not included. The sample has around 56,000 clones; around 85% are singletons. Material: CD4+ T cells from peripheral blood mononuclear cells, obtained in the third trimester of pregnancy. These TCRs come from a female donor with multiple sclerosis, enrolled in a pregnancy study.

This chain joins TRBV6-1 and TRBJ1-1; D not resolved. This CDR3 has 13 amino acids. In germline, CDR1 is MNHNS, CDR2 SASEGT. V was shortened by 11 bases and J by 0 bases, with 13 bases between the two germline ends. The CDR3 here is CASTAGLNTEAFF. The CDR3 DNA reads TGTGCCTCAACAGCGGGCCTGAACACTGAAGCTTTCTTT.

As DNA, the CDR3 is TGTGCCAGCAGCGTCGGTAACACCGGGGAGCTGTTTTTT. It translates to CASSVGNTGELFF. This chain uses TRBV9 with TRBJ2-2; no reliable D call. The CDR3 consists of 13 residues. Germline CDR1 is SGDLS and CDR2 is YYNGEE. The V gene lost 2 bases and the J gene lost 2 bases, with 4 bases spanning the gap.